The 7 T cell receptor beta chains presented below share a single source sample, sequenced in a study of OX40 agonist ivuxolimab in advanced cancers. Profiling relied on immunoSEQ multiplex PCR, and the TCRdb table lists in-frame clones only, not all of them. The repertoire includes about 36,000 clones, roughly 69% of them detected once, and roughly 18% sits in the top ten. Sequenced here: CD4+ or CD8+ T cells sorted from blood, sampled in a trial of the OX40 agonist ivuxolimab. Receptors originate from an adult with an advanced solid tumor such as melanoma, head and neck, liver or kidney cancer.

This clone was seen repeatedly, ten times or more. The gene calls are TRBV9 and TRBJ1-1; 10 bases are a match to TRBD1. The junction had 3 bases not matched to a gene; V was cut back by 1 base and J by 3 bases. CDR3 length: 15 residues. CDR1 is SGDLS and CDR2 is YYNGEE in the germline V gene. In DNA form, the CDR3 reads TGTGCCAGCAGCGTAAATGGGACAGGGGACACTGAAGCTTTCTTT. Translation gives CASSVNGTGDTEAFF.

The rearrangement joins TRBV6-5 to TRBJ2-5, with D tentatively TRBD1 or TRBD2 (5 bases each). Germline V gene sequence: CDR1 MNHEY, CDR2 SVGAGI. CDR3 size: 15 residues. The V and J ends lost 2 bases and 9 bases respectively, with 19 bases between them. Written as DNA, the CDR3 is TGTGCCAGCAGTTACGGGTGGAACGGGGCTATGGCCCAGTACTTC. It translates to CASSYGWNGAMAQYF.

This clone was seen more than once but under ten times. The chain links TRBV4-3 to TRBJ2-7, with 7 bases lining up with TRBD1. The CDR3 is 11 amino acids. Germline CDR1 LGHNA, CDR2 YSLEER. The CDR3 DNA is TGCGTCGCCAAGGGGGCGGTGGAGCAGTACGTC. Protein: CVAKGAVEQYV.

The J gene is TRBJ2-1, the V gene TRBV11-2; D not certain. Germline-derived CDR1 and CDR2 are SGHAT and FQNNGV. The CDR3 is 14 residues long. The V end lost 3 bases, the J end lost 5 bases, and 11 bases lay between the germline ends. The CDR3 sequence is CASSFQSGDNEQFF. As DNA, the CDR3 is TGTGCCAGCAGCTTTCAGTCAGGCGACAATGAGCAGTTCTTC.

The V gene is TRBV4-2, the J gene TRBJ1-4; TRBD1 agrees at 11 bases. The V gene's germline CDR1 is LGHNA and CDR2 YNFKEQ. This CDR3 is 16 amino acids long. The junction had 4 bases not matched to a gene; V was cut back by 2 bases and J by 5 bases. The CDR3 sequence: CASSQKRTGGNEKLFF. In DNA, the CDR3 is TGTGCCAGCAGCCAAAAACGGACAGGGGGCAATGAAAAACTGTTTTTT.

The table lists this clone with a few counts. The chain uses TRBV20-1 and TRBJ1-2; D is unresolved. V lost 3 bases, J lost 8 bases, and 10 bases lay in between. Germline CDR1 and CDR2: DFQATT and SNEGSKA (reference sequence). The CDR3 runs 11 residues. The CDR3 DNA sequence: TGCAGTGCTAGTCTGCAGGTGGGCTACACCTTC. Its translation is CSASLQVGYTF.

Only a few counts were recorded for this clone. The chain is built from TRBV19 and TRBJ2-3; D gene ambiguous. CDR3 length equals 16 residues. From germline, CDR1 is LNHDA and CDR2 SQIVND (reference sequence). Trimming took 7 bases from V and 0 from J, leaving 17 bases between them. CDR3 sequence: CASKKVSASSTDTQYF. The CDR3 DNA sequence: TGTGCCAGTAAGAAGGTGAGTGCATCTAGCACAGATACGCAGTATTTT.